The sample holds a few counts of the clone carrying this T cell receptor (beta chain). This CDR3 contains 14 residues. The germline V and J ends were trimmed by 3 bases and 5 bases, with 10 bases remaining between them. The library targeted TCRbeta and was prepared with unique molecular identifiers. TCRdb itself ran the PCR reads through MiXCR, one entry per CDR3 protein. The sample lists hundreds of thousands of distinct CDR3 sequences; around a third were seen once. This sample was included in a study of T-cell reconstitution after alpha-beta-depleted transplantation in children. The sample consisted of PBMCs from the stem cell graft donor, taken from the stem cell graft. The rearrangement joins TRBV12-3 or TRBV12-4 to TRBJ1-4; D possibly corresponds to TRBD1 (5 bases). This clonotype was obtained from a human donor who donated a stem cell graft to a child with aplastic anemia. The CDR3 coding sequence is TGTGCCAGCAGTTTTCCGGGGCCGAATGAAAAACTGTTTTTT. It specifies CASSFPGPNEKLFF.